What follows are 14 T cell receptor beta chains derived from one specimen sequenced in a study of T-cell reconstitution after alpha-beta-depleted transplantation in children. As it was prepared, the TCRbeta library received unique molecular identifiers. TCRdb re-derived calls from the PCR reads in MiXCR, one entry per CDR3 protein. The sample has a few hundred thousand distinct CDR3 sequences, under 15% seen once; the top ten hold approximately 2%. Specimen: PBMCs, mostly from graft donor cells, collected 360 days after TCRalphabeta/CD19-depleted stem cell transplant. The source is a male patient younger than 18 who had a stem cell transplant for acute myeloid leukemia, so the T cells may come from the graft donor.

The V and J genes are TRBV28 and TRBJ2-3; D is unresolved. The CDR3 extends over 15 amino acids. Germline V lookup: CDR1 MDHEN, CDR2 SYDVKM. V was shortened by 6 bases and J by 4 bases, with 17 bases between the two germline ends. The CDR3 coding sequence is TGTGCCAGCAGCCTGACTCGGCCGCGCCCAGATACGCAGTATTTT. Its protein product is CASSLTRPRPDTQYF.

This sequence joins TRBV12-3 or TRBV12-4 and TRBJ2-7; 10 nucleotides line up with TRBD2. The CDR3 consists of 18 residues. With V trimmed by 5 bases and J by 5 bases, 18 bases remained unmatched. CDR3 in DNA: TGTGCCAGCAGTCGGGCCCCCCTGGGGCTAGCGGGAGAGAACGAGCAGTACTTC. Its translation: CASSRAPLGLAGENEQYF.

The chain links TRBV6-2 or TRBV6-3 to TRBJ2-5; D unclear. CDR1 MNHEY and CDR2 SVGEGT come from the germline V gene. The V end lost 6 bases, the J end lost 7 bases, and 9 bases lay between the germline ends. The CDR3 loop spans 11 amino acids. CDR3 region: CASRQLGTQYF. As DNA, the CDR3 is TGTGCCAGCAGGCAGCTGGGGACCCAGTACTTC.

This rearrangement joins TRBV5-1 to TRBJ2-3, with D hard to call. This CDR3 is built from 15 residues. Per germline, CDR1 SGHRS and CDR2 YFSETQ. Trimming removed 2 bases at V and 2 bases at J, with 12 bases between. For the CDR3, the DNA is TGCGCCAGCAGCTTTGGAAGCGTCGACACAGATACGCAGTATTTT. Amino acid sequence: CASSFGSVDTDTQYF.

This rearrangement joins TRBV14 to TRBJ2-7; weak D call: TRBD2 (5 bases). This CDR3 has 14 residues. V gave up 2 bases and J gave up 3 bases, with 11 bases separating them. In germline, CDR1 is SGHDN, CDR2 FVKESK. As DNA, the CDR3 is TGTGCCAGCAGCCAACACAGAGGGTTCTACGAGCAGTACTTC. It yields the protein CASSQHRGFYEQYF.

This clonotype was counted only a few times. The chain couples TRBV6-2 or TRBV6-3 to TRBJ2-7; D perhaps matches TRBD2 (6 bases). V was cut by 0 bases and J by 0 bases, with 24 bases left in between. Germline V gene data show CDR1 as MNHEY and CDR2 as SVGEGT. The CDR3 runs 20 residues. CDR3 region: CASSYSAGGEEAVLSYEQYF. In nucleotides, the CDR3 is TGTGCCAGCAGTTACTCAGCCGGGGGTGAAGAGGCCGTCCTCTCCTACGAGCAGTACTTC.

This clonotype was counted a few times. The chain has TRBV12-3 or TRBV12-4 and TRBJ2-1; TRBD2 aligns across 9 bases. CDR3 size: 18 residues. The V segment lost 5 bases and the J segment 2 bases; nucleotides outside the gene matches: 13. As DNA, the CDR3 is TGTGCCAGCAGTCATCCTGCGGGGGGGGGAACGGCCTACAATGAGCAGTTCTTC. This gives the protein CASSHPAGGGTAYNEQFF.

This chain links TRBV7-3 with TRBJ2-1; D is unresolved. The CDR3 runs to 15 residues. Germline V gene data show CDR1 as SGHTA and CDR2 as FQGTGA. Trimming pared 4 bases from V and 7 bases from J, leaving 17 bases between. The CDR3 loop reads CASSYYRSGANEQFF. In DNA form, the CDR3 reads TGTGCCAGCAGCTATTATCGTTCGGGTGCAAATGAGCAGTTCTTC.

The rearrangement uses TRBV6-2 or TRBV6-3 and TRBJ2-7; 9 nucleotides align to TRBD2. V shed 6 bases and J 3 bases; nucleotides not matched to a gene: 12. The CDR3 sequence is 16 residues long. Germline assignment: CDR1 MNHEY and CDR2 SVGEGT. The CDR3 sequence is CASSRSVAGDGYEQYF. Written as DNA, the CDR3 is TGTGCCAGCAGCCGGTCAGTAGCGGGAGACGGCTACGAGCAGTACTTC.

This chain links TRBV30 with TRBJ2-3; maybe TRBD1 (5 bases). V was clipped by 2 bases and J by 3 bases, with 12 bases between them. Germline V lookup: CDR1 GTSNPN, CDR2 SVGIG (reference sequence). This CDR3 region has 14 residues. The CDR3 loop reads CAWSQGQQTDTQYF. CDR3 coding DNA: TGTGCCTGGAGTCAGGGCCAGCAGACAGATACGCAGTATTTT.

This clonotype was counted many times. The CDR3 coding sequence is TGCAGTGCTAGGTATAGGAGTCTAGCGGGCCCCGAGAACACCGGGGAGCTGTTTTTT. This encodes CSARYRSLAGPENTGELFF. V is TRBV20-1 and J is TRBJ2-2; 8 bases are a match to TRBD2. Germline V lookup: CDR1 DFQATT, CDR2 SNEGSKA (reference sequence). This CDR3 has 19 amino acids. J lost 1 base, V lost 3 bases, and 16 bases had no gene match.

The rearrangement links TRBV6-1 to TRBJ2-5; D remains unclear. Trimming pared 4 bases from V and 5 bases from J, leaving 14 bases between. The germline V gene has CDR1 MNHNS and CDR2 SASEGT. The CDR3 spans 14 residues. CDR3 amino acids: CASSVGWLSETQYF. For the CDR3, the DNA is TGTGCCAGCAGTGTAGGGTGGCTATCGGAGACCCAGTACTTC.

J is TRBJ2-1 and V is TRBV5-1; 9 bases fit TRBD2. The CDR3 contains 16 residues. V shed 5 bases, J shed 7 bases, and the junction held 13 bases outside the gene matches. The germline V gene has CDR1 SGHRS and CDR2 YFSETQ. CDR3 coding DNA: TGCGCCAGCAGTCAAACGGAGGGCGGGAGGGAAAATGAGCAGTTCTTC. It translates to CASSQTEGGRENEQFF.

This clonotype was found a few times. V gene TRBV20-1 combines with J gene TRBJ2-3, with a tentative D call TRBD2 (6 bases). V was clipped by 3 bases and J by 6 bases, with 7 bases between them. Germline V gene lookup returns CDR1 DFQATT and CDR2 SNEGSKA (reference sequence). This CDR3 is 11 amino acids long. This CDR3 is CSASLADTQYF. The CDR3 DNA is TGCAGTGCTAGTCTAGCGGATACGCAGTATTTT.